A selection of T cell receptor beta chains follows, all from one sample in a study of shared clonotypes between healthy human individuals. The assay was immunoSEQ multiplex PCR, and TCRdb's table has in-frame clones only and misses some. The sample includes about 600,000 clones, nearly 97% of them seen just once. Sequencing input: naive CD8+ T cells sorted from blood. These receptors originate from a woman in her thirties in good health. Both conserved end residues are trimmed from each CDR3. D genes are given only for firm matches.

j_gene: TRBJ2-7; v_gene: TRBV5-6; d_gene: TRBD2; CDR3aa: ASSLYATSGTSYEQY
j_gene: TRBJ2-5; v_gene: TRBV11-2; d_gene: TRBD2; CDR3aa: ASSLDVLAGYPHQTQY
j_gene: TRBJ2-7; v_gene: TRBV27; d_gene: .; CDR3aa: ASSWGRSDYEQY
j_gene: TRBJ2-1; v_gene: TRBV4-1; d_gene: .; CDR3aa: ASSQEGHSKYNEQF
j_gene: TRBJ2-1; v_gene: TRBV4-1; d_gene: .; CDR3aa: ASSQRERSSYNEQF
j_gene: TRBJ1-5; v_gene: TRBV4-1; d_gene: TRBD1; CDR3aa: ASSQTGGSQPQH
j_gene: TRBJ1-1; v_gene: TRBV27; d_gene: .; CDR3aa: ASSFATNTEAF
j_gene: TRBJ2-3; v_gene: TRBV27; d_gene: .; CDR3aa: ASSYGSWADTQY
j_gene: TRBJ2-7; v_gene: TRBV19; d_gene: .; CDR3aa: ASSFMRDFKYEQY
j_gene: TRBJ2-7; v_gene: TRBV6-1; d_gene: .; CDR3aa: ASSEGTAYEQY
j_gene: TRBJ2-2; v_gene: TRBV9; d_gene: TRBD1; CDR3aa: ASSTGTGRSGELF
j_gene: TRBJ2-1; v_gene: TRBV7-9; d_gene: TRBD2; CDR3aa: ASSYGLEPGYNEQF
j_gene: TRBJ2-1; v_gene: TRBV6-6; d_gene: .; CDR3aa: ASKIGVGHYNEQF
j_gene: TRBJ2-7; v_gene: TRBV5-6; d_gene: .; CDR3aa: ASSSRPGTNNEQY
j_gene: TRBJ2-1; v_gene: TRBV4-2; d_gene: TRBD2; CDR3aa: ASRPRLANSYNEQF
j_gene: TRBJ2-3; v_gene: TRBV27; d_gene: .; CDR3aa: ASSPQVAGPAGTDTQY
j_gene: TRBJ2-1; v_gene: TRBV7-9; d_gene: TRBD1; CDR3aa: ASSAYTGGVGNEQF
j_gene: TRBJ2-7; v_gene: TRBV6-1; d_gene: TRBD1; CDR3aa: ASSEPQQGVSYEQY
j_gene: TRBJ1-1; v_gene: TRBV7-2; d_gene: .; CDR3aa: ASSSGLMALAIPF
j_gene: TRBJ2-7; v_gene: TRBV5-5; d_gene: TRBD2; CDR3aa: ASSWAVAGSYEQY
j_gene: TRBJ1-1; v_gene: TRBV6-1; d_gene: TRBD1; CDR3aa: ASPRTGGMNTEAF